These T cell receptor beta chains were read from a single sample in a study of beta chain features in type 1 diabetes. Using immunoSEQ multiplex PCR, the repertoire was profiled, and TCRdb retains in-frame clones only, with some absent. This table holds roughly 230,000 clones, 9.6% found once. The sample consisted of naive CD4+ T cells from blood. Every receptor here comes from a woman under 30 in good health. The CDR3 runs from the conserved cysteine through the conserved F or W. Fields, in order: J gene, D gene, clone size, V gene, CDR3 length, CDR3 DNA, CDR3 protein. The D gene is left open where the match is weak. Clone size, where shown, is once, few, many, or a class for clones that have expanded.

TRBJ2-1,TRBD2,.,TRBV11-2,14,TGTGCCAGCAGCTTGACCCAGGGAGGGCAGGAGCAGTTCTTC,CASSLTQGGQEQFF
TRBJ1-2,.,.,TRBV2,13,TGTGCCAGCAGTGAAGTTCGGGGTGAAGGCTACACCTTC,CASSEVRGEGYTF
TRBJ2-7,TRBD1,.,TRBV27,15,TGTGCCAGCAGTTTATTAGGGGGCGGATCCTACGAGCAGTACTTC,CASSLLGGGSYEQYF
TRBJ2-3,.,few,TRBV9,17,TGTGCCAGCAGCTCAAGGGGGACACGGACTTTCACAGATACGCAGTATTTT,CASSSRGTRTFTDTQYF
TRBJ1-6,TRBD1,few,TRBV7-8,16,TGTGCCAGCAGCTTCGACAGGGCGGCCTATAATTCACCCCTCCACTTT,CASSFDRAAYNSPLHF
TRBJ1-1,.,.,TRBV7-3,14,TGTGCCAGCAGCTTAAGCGGCTCGGGAACTGAAGCTTTCTTT,CASSLSGSGTEAFF
TRBJ2-3,TRBD1,.,TRBV5-1,17,TGCGCCAGCAGTTCGAAACCTGGGACAGGGACAGCAGATACGCAGTATTTT,CASSSKPGTGTADTQYF
TRBJ2-1,TRBD2,.,TRBV13,16,TGTGCCAGCAGCCCGGCTAGCGGGGGGGTTAGGCTTAGTAAGTTCTTC,CASSPASGGVRLSKFF
TRBJ2-1,TRBD2,.,TRBV2,14,TGTGCCAGCAGTATGCTAGCGGGAGGCAATGAGCAGTTCTTC,CASSMLAGGNEQFF
TRBJ2-2,.,.,TRBV2,15,TGTGCCAGCAGGTACCGGGACTTAAACACCGGGGAGCTGTTTTTT,CASRYRDLNTGELFF
TRBJ1-2,TRBD1,few,TRBV7-9,16,TGTGCCACCGGGTTCCAGGGGGCCTTTGAAAGCTATGGCTACACCTTC,CATGFQGAFESYGYTF
TRBJ2-1,TRBD2,.,TRBV5-4,15,TGTGCCAGCAGCAAGCCGACTAGCCGGGAAAGTGAGCAGTTCTTC,CASSKPTSRESEQFF
TRBJ2-1,TRBD2,few,TRBV6-1,15,TGTGCCAGCAGCCCCCTCGGGACTAGTGTCGATGAGCAGTTCTTC,CASSPLGTSVDEQFF
TRBJ1-4,TRBD1,.,TRBV5-1,15,TGCGCCAGCAGCTTGGACAGGGGTCCGAATGAAAAACTGTTTTTT,CASSLDRGPNEKLFF
TRBJ2-3,.,.,TRBV6-5,15,TGTGCCAGCAGTTACAATCAGGGCTTCACAGATACGCAGTATTTT,CASSYNQGFTDTQYF
TRBJ2-1,TRBD2,.,TRBV4-1,14,TGCGCCAGCAGCCAAGGGACTAGTTTGTTCGAGCAGTTCTTC,CASSQGTSLFEQFF
TRBJ1-1,.,few,TRBV6-1,14,TGTGCCAGCAGTGAAGCGGGAGGGGTCACTGAAGCTTTCTTT,CASSEAGGVTEAFF
TRBJ2-2,.,few,TRBV5-4,15,TGTGCCAGCAGCTTGGGGGGGACTCCGACCGGGGAGCTGTTTTTT,CASSLGGTPTGELFF
TRBJ1-2,.,.,TRBV30,15,TGTGCCTGGAGTGTCTCCCGGACAGCGCTGTATGGCTACACCTTC,CAWSVSRTALYGYTF
TRBJ1-1,TRBD1,.,TRBV30,15,TGTGCCTGGAGCCCAAGGGACAGGGAGGGAACCGAAGCTTTCTTT,CAWSPRDREGTEAFF
TRBJ2-7,TRBD1,.,TRBV7-9,14,TGTGCCAGCAGCTCGGACAGGGGCTCCTACGAGCAGTACTTC,CASSSDRGSYEQYF
TRBJ2-3,TRBD2,few,TRBV7-6,15,TGTGCCAGCGGACTAGGCAGGAGGGCGTCAGATACGCAGTATTTT,CASGLGRRASDTQYF
TRBJ1-2,.,.,TRBV7-3,14,TGTGCCAGCAGCTCAGCGACCGGATTCTATGGCTACACCTTC,CASSSATGFYGYTF
TRBJ1-4,.,.,TRBV6-5,15,TGTGCCAGCAGTTACTCGGCAGATTCAAATGAAAAACTGTTTTTT,CASSYSADSNEKLFF
TRBJ2-3,.,few,TRBV6-6,16,TGTGCCAGCAGTCAACCTCGACTAGGGGGCACAGATACGCAGTATTTT,CASSQPRLGGTDTQYF